The entry below gives a single T cell receptor beta chain sequence along with its context. The data belong to a study of blood T cell repertoires in COVID-19. As for the study in general: Sites across the United States, Italy and Spain contributed samples from acute and convalescent COVID-19. The analysed material was cDNA or gDNA that came from T cells, B-cell-depleted T cells, or PBMCs.

Sequencing used immunoSEQ multiplex PCR; TCRdb keeps in-frame clones, though not all of them. Of about 490,000 clones listed, approximately 85% were seen once; the top ten hold approximately 3.2%. Germline assignment: CDR1 GTSNPN and CDR2 SVGIG (reference sequence). This CDR3 comprises 14 residues. V was clipped by 2 bases and J by 3 bases, with 13 bases between them. The sequence derives from a human donor in a cohort sampled during active COVID-19. The chain is built from TRBV30 and TRBJ1-1, with D possibly being TRBD1 (6 bases). Material for sequencing was peripheral blood. CDR3 amino acids: CAWSTGTLDTEAFF. CDR3 in DNA: TGTGCCTGGAGTACAGGGACCCTCGACACTGAAGCTTTCTTT.